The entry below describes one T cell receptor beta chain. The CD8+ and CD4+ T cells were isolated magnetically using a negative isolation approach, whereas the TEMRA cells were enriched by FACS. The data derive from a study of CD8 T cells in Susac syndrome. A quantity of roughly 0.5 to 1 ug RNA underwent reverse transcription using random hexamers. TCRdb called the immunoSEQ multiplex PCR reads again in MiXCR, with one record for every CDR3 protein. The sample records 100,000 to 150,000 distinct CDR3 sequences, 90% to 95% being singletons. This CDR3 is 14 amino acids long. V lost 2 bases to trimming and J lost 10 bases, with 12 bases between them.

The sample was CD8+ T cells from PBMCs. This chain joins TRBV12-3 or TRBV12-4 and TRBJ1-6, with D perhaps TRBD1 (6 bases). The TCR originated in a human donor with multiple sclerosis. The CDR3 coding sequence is TGTGCCAGCAGTTTAACGGGGGGCGGATCACCCCTCCACTTT. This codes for CASSLTGGGSPLHF.